This TCR beta chain was recovered during a study of Graves' ophthalmopathy and Graves' hyperthyroidism. CDR3 length equals 14 residues. Trimming removed 6 bases from V and 7 bases from J; junction bases left unmatched: 6. CDR1 and CDR2 from the germline V gene are SNHLY and FYNNEI. Patients were diagnosed from clinical symptoms, serum thyroxine, TRAb, thyroid ultrasound and orbital computed tomography. The TCR beta CDR3 regions underwent amplification from RNA transcripts. Investigators did first-round RT-PCR with HTBI primers, then second-round multiplex PCR. TCRdb fed the multiplex PCR reads into MiXCR, producing one record per CDR3 protein. The table has roughly 700,000 distinct CDR3 sequences, 40% seen once. This clonotype was observed at least ten times.

The TCR sequence derives from an adult man with Graves' ophthalmopathy. This sequence joins TRBV2 and TRBJ1-4; 9 bases map to TRBD1. The sequenced sample consisted of peripheral blood. The CDR3 is CASRVGQGTEKLFF. In DNA form, the CDR3 reads TGTGCCAGCAGAGTGGGACAGGGCACTGAAAAACTGTTTTTT.